One sample yielded the 14 T cell receptor beta chains listed below, sequenced in a study of T cell responses to AZD1222 COVID-19 vaccine. Using immunoSEQ multiplex PCR, the repertoire was profiled, and TCRdb retains in-frame clones only, with some absent. The sample lists some 150,000 clones, roughly nine tenths occurring once. The specimen comprised peripheral blood, sampled on day 0 of AZD1222 vaccination. These receptors were obtained from an adult in good health.

The V call is TRBV5-6, the J call TRBJ2-2; D might be TRBD2 (6 bases). Germline CDR1 SGHDT, CDR2 YYEEEE. The CDR3 spans 15 residues. Trimming shortened V by 7 bases and J by 3 bases, and 16 bases separated the two germline ends. The CDR3 DNA follows: TGTGCCAGCTCCGTGGGTAGCGGCGACACCGGGGAGCTGTTTTTT. This translates into CASSVGSGDTGELFF.

The chain carries TRBV6-5 and TRBJ1-2, with D tentatively TRBD1 (6 bases). V lost 5 bases to trimming and J lost 7 bases, with 17 bases between them. This CDR3 is built from 14 residues. The germline V gene encodes CDR1 MNHEY and CDR2 SVGAGI. The CDR3 sequence: CASSKSTGSLGYTF. The CDR3 nucleotides are TGTGCCAGCAGTAAATCAACAGGGTCTCTTGGCTACACCTTC.

The rearrangement links TRBV11-2 to TRBJ2-5, with TRBD2 as a possible D gene (6 bases). V was cut by 1 base and J by 1 base, with 13 bases left in between. The CDR3 has 16 residues. The germline V gene has CDR1 SGHAT and CDR2 FQNNGV. CDR3 sequence: CASSLGMGGFQETQYF. In DNA form, the CDR3 reads TGTGCCAGCAGCTTAGGAATGGGAGGATTCCAAGAGACCCAGTACTTC.

The chain has TRBV19 and TRBJ1-5, with 12 bases aligning to TRBD1. V lost 3 bases to trimming and J lost 1 base; unmatched junction nucleotides: 10. The V gene's germline CDR1 is LNHDA and CDR2 SQIVND (reference sequence). The CDR3 consists of 19 residues. The CDR3 spells CASSIRDRGQGGSNQPQHF. The CDR3 coding sequence is TGTGCCAGTAGTATCCGGGACAGGGGGCAAGGGGGAAGCAATCAGCCCCAGCATTTT. Complete variable domain (other parts from reference TRBV19 and TRBJ1-5): DGGITQSPKYLFRKEGQNVTLSCEQNLNHDAMYWYRQDPGQGLRLIYYSQIVNDFQKGDIAEGYSVSREKKESFPLTVTSAQKNPTAFYLCASSIRDRGQGGSNQPQHFGDGTRLSIL.

The rearrangement links TRBV7-9 to TRBJ2-2; D assignment may be TRBD1 or TRBD2 (5 bases each). The germline V and J ends were trimmed by 2 bases and 7 bases, with 14 bases remaining between them. Germline CDR1 SEHNR, CDR2 FQNEAQ (reference sequence). The CDR3 has 15 residues. The CDR3 protein is CASSLQRGNYGELFF. The CDR3 DNA sequence: TGTGCCAGCAGCTTACAGAGGGGTAACTACGGGGAGCTGTTTTTT.

This clone was seen just once. The chain joins TRBV11-1 to TRBJ2-5; D may be TRBD2 (7 bases). The CDR3 spans 16 residues. CDR1 is SGHAT, CDR2 FQDESV, per germline (reference sequence). The V and J ends lost 1 base and 4 bases respectively, with 16 bases between them. The CDR3 loop reads CASSLDGTAGAETQYF. The CDR3 DNA reads as TGTGCCAGCAGCTTAGATGGTACCGCGGGGGCAGAGACCCAGTACTTC.

The chain carries TRBV6-1 and TRBJ2-7, with 11 bases lining up with TRBD1. The CDR3 length is 16 residues. The germline V gene has CDR1 MNHNS and CDR2 SASEGT. The V and J ends lost 2 bases and 5 bases, in that order; junction bases with no gene match: 8. CDR3 bases: TGTGCCAGCAGTGAAACCGGGACAGGGGGAGTAGACGAGCAGTACTTC. It translates to CASSETGTGGVDEQYF.

This clone turned up a few times. The gene calls are TRBV5-6 and TRBJ2-7; 9 nucleotides line up with TRBD1. The CDR3 has 15 residues. CDR1 is SGHDT, CDR2 YYEEEE, per germline. Trimming removed 5 bases from V and 4 bases from J; junction bases left unmatched: 10. DNA of the CDR3: TGTGCCAGCAGGGCCGGGACAGGGATTCAGTACGAGCAGTACTTC. This encodes CASRAGTGIQYEQYF.

V usage is TRBV12-3 or TRBV12-4 and J usage is TRBJ1-2; D remains ambiguous. The CDR3 has 13 amino acids. V was pared by 5 bases and J by 4 bases, with 11 bases between. CDR3 region: CASSRTSAYGYTF. The CDR3 nucleotides are TGTGCCAGCAGTCGGACCTCGGCCTATGGCTACACCTTC.

This clone was found once. The CDR3 spells CASSQATSGMQETQYF. The CDR3 DNA follows: TGTGCCAGCAGCCAGGCGACTAGCGGGATGCAAGAGACCCAGTACTTC. The chain links TRBV4-2 to TRBJ2-5; 11 positions agree with TRBD2. CDR1 and CDR2 from the germline V gene are LGHNA and YNFKEQ. V gave up 3 bases and J gave up 2 bases; unmatched junction bases: 5. CDR3 length equals 16 residues.

CDR3: CASSITGDGNNEKLFF. The CDR3 bases are TGTGCCAGTAGTATAACAGGGGATGGGAATAATGAAAAACTGTTTTTT. The chain uses TRBV19 and TRBJ1-4; 7 nucleotides agree with TRBD1. From germline, CDR1 is LNHDA and CDR2 SQIVND (reference sequence). The ends lost 2 bases at V and 4 bases at J; junction bases unmatched: 7. This CDR3 has 16 amino acids.

The V call is TRBV6-2 or TRBV6-3, the J call TRBJ2-7; TRBD2 aligns across 9 bases. Germline CDR1 reads MNHEY; CDR2 reads SVGEGT. This CDR3 is built from 14 residues. The ends lost 6 bases at V and 6 bases at J; junction bases unmatched: 9. CDR3 amino acids: CASSSGLATGEQYF. CDR3 in DNA: TGTGCCAGCAGCTCCGGACTAGCGACGGGCGAGCAGTACTTC.

The rearrangement joins TRBV6-4 to TRBJ1-5; D is unresolved. Trimming took off 4 bases at V and 7 bases at J, with 20 bases between the two ends. Germline CDR1 is MRHNA and CDR2 is SNTAGT. The CDR3 runs to 16 residues. CDR3 DNA sequence: TGTGCCAGCAGTGTTTATGGAAGATTTTCGTTGCAGCCCCAGCATTTT. This encodes CASSVYGRFSLQPQHF.

The chain carries TRBV6-5 and TRBJ2-5; 8 bases align to TRBD2. The J segment lost 7 bases and the V segment lost 5 bases, leaving 12 bases of the junction unmatched. Germline V lookup: CDR1 MNHEY, CDR2 SVGAGI. This CDR3 contains 15 residues. In DNA, the CDR3 is TGTGCCAGCAGTCCGGTCGGGGGGGGCTTGGGGACCCAGTACTTC. As protein: CASSPVGGGLGTQYF.